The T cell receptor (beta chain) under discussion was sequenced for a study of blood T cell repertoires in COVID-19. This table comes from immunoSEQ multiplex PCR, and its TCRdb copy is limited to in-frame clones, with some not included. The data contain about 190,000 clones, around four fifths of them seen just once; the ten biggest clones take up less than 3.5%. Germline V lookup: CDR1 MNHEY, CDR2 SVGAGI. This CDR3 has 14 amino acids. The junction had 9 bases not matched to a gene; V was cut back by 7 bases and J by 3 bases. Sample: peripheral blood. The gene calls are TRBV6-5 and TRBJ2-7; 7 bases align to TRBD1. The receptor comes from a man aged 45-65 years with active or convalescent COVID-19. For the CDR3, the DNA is TGTGCCAGCAACCTTGACAGGGTAGACTACGAGCAGTACTTC. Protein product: CASNLDRVDYEQYF.